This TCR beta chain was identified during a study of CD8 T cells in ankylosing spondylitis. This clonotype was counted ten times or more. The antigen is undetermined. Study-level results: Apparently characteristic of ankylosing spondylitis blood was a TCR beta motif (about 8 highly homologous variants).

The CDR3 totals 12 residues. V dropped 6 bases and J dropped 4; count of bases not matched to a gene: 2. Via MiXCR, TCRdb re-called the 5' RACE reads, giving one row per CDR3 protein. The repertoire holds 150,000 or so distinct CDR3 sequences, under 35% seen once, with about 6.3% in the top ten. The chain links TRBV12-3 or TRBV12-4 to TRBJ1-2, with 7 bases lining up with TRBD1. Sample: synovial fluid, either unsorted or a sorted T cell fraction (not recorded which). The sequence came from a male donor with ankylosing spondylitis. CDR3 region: CASREGAYGYTF. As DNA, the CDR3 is TGTGCCAGCAGGGAGGGGGCCTATGGCTACACCTTC.